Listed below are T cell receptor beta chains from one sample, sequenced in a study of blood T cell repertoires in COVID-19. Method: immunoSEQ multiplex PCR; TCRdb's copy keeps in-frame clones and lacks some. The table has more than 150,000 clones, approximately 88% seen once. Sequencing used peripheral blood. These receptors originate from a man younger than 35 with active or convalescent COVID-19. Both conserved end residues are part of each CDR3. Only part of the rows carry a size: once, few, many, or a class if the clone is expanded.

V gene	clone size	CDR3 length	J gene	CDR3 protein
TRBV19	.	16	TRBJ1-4	CASSIDYRGTNEKLFF
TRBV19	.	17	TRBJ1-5	CASSIHLSGTPNQPQHF
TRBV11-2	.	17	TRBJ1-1	CASSPLAGTPKGTEAFF
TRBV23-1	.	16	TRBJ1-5	CASRLDNPYSNQPQHF
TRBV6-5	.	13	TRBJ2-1	CASSYDRDNEQFF
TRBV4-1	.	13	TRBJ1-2	CASSQGQDYGYTF
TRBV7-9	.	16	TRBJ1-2	CASSLKVGQGFSGYTF
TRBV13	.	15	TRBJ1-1	CASSFADRRNTEAFF
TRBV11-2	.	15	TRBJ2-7	CASSLGGTGTYEQYF
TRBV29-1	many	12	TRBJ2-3	CSVITSTDTQYF
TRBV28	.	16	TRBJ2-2	CASSFSRTGRTGELFF
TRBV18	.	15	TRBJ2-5	CASSPRQGYQETQYF
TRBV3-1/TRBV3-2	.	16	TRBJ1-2	CASSQGVGGGNYGYTF
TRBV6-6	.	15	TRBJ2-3	CASSPTQKAMGTQYF
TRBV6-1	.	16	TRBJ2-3	CASGGTGGDWTDTQYF
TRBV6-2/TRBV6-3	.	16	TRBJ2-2	CASSYSGGGGTGELFF
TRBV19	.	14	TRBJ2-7	CASSIEAGTGTQYF